The source of this T cell receptor (beta chain) is a study of blood T cell repertoires in COVID-19. Study in general: PBMCs, B-cell-depleted T cells, or T cells were the source of the cDNA or gDNA that made up the material.

Germline V gene data show CDR1 as SGHRS and CDR2 as YFSETQ. Trimming cost V 0 bases and J 2 bases, with 14 bases left between them. This CDR3 has 16 amino acids. The method was immunoSEQ multiplex PCR; TCRdb's version includes in-frame clones alone and lacks a portion of them. The table records more than 250,000 clones, around nine tenths of them present only once. The rearrangement joins TRBV5-1 to TRBJ1-2; maybe TRBD1 (5 bases). The TCR sequence derives from a woman between 18 and 30 years old who had recovered from COVID-19. Sequencing input: PBMCs or T cells enriched from blood (not recorded which). The CDR3 DNA is TGCGCCAGCAGCTTGGCCGTAGGGGAATCGAACTATGGCTACACCTTC. Translating gives CASSLAVGESNYGYTF. The full variable domain, completed using reference TRBV5-1 and TRBJ1-2, is KAGVTQTPRYLIKTRGQQVTLSCSPISGHRSVSWYQQTPGQGLQFLFEYFSETQRNKGNFPGRFSGRQFSNSRSEMNVSTLELGDSALYLCASSLAVGESNYGYTFGSGTRLTVV.